A selection of T cell receptor beta chains follows, all from one sample in a study of CD8 T cells in ankylosing spondylitis. One entry per CDR3 protein, called by TCRdb with MiXCR from the 5' RACE reads. The repertoire holds some 130,000 distinct CDR3 sequences, around 13% seen once, with 2.5% to 3% in the top ten. The sample was blood, either unsorted or a sorted T cell fraction (not recorded which). Every receptor here comes from a female donor with ankylosing spondylitis or in good health (not recorded which). Both conserved end residues are part of each CDR3. The D gene is left open where the match is weak. Clone size is shown for a subset of rows, as once, few, many or a class of expanded clone.

>TRBV19|.|TRBJ2-1|few
TGTGCCAGTAGTGGGAGGACCCATGGGATCAATGAGCAGTTCTTC
CASSGRTHGINEQFF
>TRBV9|TRBD2|TRBJ2-5|.
TGTGCCAGTAGCGTATCAGCGGGAGTCCCAGAGACCCAGTACTTC
CASSVSAGVPETQYF
>TRBV9|TRBD2|TRBJ2-1|many
TGTGCCAGCAGCGTAGGTGCCGGGACTAGCGGGAGTAATGAGCAGTTCTTC
CASSVGAGTSGSNEQFF
>TRBV5-1|TRBD2|TRBJ2-3|.
TGCGCCAGCAGCTTGAAGTTAGCGGGAGGCCAGGAAAAATACACAGATACGCAGTATTTT
CASSLKLAGGQEKYTDTQYF
>TRBV29-1|.|TRBJ2-5|many
TGCAGCGTTGAGTTAGGGCCCCAAGAGACCCAGTACTTC
CSVELGPQETQYF
>TRBV10-3|.|TRBJ1-5|many
TGTGCCACGGCAACTCCCCCCAGCAATCAGCCCCAGCATTTT
CATATPPSNQPQHF
>TRBV11-2|.|TRBJ2-2|.
TGTGCCAGCAGCTGGGGAGATCGGGGCACCGGGGAGCTGTTTTTT
CASSWGDRGTGELFF
>TRBV20-1|.|TRBJ1-3|many
TGCAGTGCTAGACCCACAGGGATTGGAAACACCATATATTTT
CSARPTGIGNTIYF
>TRBV15|TRBD2|TRBJ2-3|many
TGTGCCACCAGCAGGTCGAAGCGGGGGGTTATCCCAGATACGCAGTATTTT
CATSRSKRGVIPDTQYF
>TRBV20-1|TRBD2|TRBJ2-5|many
TGCAGTGCTAGAGATAGTGGCGGGGGTCAGACCCAGTACTTC
CSARDSGGGQTQYF
>TRBV30|TRBD2|TRBJ2-1|.
TGTGCCTGGAGTGCCCCCCCGACTAGCGGGGGGGGGAATGAGCAGTTCTTC
CAWSAPPTSGGGNEQFF
>TRBV7-2|TRBD2|TRBJ2-7|many
TGTGCCAGCAGCGATGCGGGGGGGCCGTACGAGCAGTACTTC
CASSDAGGPYEQYF
>TRBV12-3/TRBV12-4|TRBD1|TRBJ2-1|many
TGTGCCAGCAACTCCGGGACAGCGGACAATGAGCAGTTCTTC
CASNSGTADNEQFF
>TRBV28|.|TRBJ1-2|many
TGTGCCAGCAGTTCCCCCTCGGGGGTGACAGGCCTAAAAATTTATGGCTACACCTTC
CASSSPSGVTGLKIYGYTF
>TRBV5-1|TRBD2|TRBJ2-1|many
TGCGCCAGCAGCGTGACTAGCGGGGGGGCTTTTGGTCTTGAGTTCTTC
CASSVTSGGAFGLEFF
>TRBV29-1|.|TRBJ2-1|many
TGCAGCCCCCGGTTCTCCGGCAATGAGCAGTTCTTC
CSPRFSGNEQFF
>TRBV5-1|TRBD2|TRBJ2-7|.
TGCGCCAGCAGTACCGGGACTAGCAGTGTAATTTACGAGCAGTACTTC
CASSTGTSSVIYEQYF
>TRBV5-1|TRBD2|TRBJ2-7|many
TGCGCCAGCAGCTACACTAGCGGGTACGAGCAGTACTTC
CASSYTSGYEQYF
>TRBV6-1|.|TRBJ2-2|many
TGTGCCAGCATGCCCCTGAGGGGTAGGTTCGAGCTGTTTTTT
CASMPLRGRFELFF
>TRBV6-1|.|TRBJ1-6|many
TGTGCCAGCAGTGTGTCTTACAGGGATCGCTCACCCCTCCACTTT
CASSVSYRDRSPLHF
>TRBV20-1|TRBD2|TRBJ2-1|few
TGCAGTGCTAGATCAGGACTAGCGGGGGGCCTCTCCTACAATGAGCAGTTCTTC
CSARSGLAGGLSYNEQFF
>TRBV5-4|TRBD2|TRBJ2-3|few
TGTGCCAGCAGCTTGATCGGACTAGTAGACACAGATACGCAGTATTTT
CASSLIGLVDTDTQYF
>TRBV7-2|TRBD2|TRBJ2-3|many
TGTGCCAGCAGCCTTAGGACTAGCGGGGGCCCAGATACGCAGTATTTT
CASSLRTSGGPDTQYF
>TRBV12-3/TRBV12-4|.|TRBJ2-7|many
TGTGCCAGCACCCTCGGGTCTCGAGAGCAGTACTTC
CASTLGSREQYF
>TRBV25-1|TRBD2|TRBJ2-7|few
TGTGCCAGCCCGTTTGGTCCGATCTCTAGCGGGAGGTCCGACGAGCAGTACTTC
CASPFGPISSGRSDEQYF
>TRBV30|.|TRBJ1-2|many
TGTGCCTGGAGTGATTGGGTCCGGGGTTCCCTTAAGGGCTACACCTTC
CAWSDWVRGSLKGYTF
>TRBV2|.|TRBJ1-1|many
TGTGCCGGAAAACAGACAGGGAACACTGAAGCTTTCTTT
CAGKQTGNTEAFF
>TRBV5-1|TRBD1|TRBJ1-3|.
TGCGCCAGCAGCTTCGGGACAGGAGCCGACTCTGGAAACACCATATATTTT
CASSFGTGADSGNTIYF
>TRBV7-9|.|TRBJ2-1|.
TGTGCCAGCAGCTTAGGCTCGTTCGATGAGCAGTTCTTC
CASSLGSFDEQFF
>TRBV5-1|TRBD2|TRBJ2-5|many
TGCGCCAGCAGTCGCGGGGGGGCATATTCGGAGACCCAGTACTTC
CASSRGGAYSETQYF